Presented here are 21 T cell receptor beta chains from one specimen sequenced in a study of cytomegalovirus exposure and HLA in healthy donors. Sequenced by immunoSEQ multiplex PCR; TCRdb stores in-frame clones only, minus some. The sample comprises some 170,000 clones, roughly 80% of which are singletons, and roughly 10% rests with the top ten. Material for sequencing was PBMCs. The receptor set was obtained from a man aged 25-45 years in good health and CMV-seropositive.

A few counts support this clone. J is TRBJ2-1 and V is TRBV15, with a possible D match to TRBD2 (5 bases). This CDR3 has 15 amino acids. Germline CDR1 is LNHNV and CDR2 is YYDKDF (reference sequence). V lost 0 bases, J lost 7 bases, and 13 bases lay in between. Here the CDR3 DNA reads TGTGCCACCAGCAGAGATCTAGCCATGGGGAATGAGCAGTTCTTC. Translating gives CATSRDLAMGNEQFF.

The CDR3 nucleotides read TGCGCCAGCAGCTTTAACAGGGCAGGTGAAGCTTTCTTT. This translates into CASSFNRAGEAFF. The chain employs TRBV5-1 and TRBJ1-1, with D possibly being TRBD1 (6 bases). The CDR3 contains 13 residues. V was pared by 2 bases and J by 7 bases, with 12 bases between. CDR1 is SGHRS and CDR2 is YFSETQ in the germline V gene. The complete variable domain, with remaining parts taken from reference TRBV5-1 and TRBJ1-1, reads KAGVTQTPRYLIKTRGQQVTLSCSPISGHRSVSWYQQTPGQGLQFLFEYFSETQRNKGNFPGRFSGRQFSNSRSEMNVSTLELGDSALYLCASSFNRAGEAFFGQGTRLTVV.

This clone was seen once. This chain links TRBV30 with TRBJ1-2, with TRBD1 matching 7 bases. The germline CDR1 and CDR2 sequences are GTSNPN and SVGIG (reference sequence). This CDR3 has 13 residues. V lost 0 bases and J lost 5; bases outside the gene matches: 3. In DNA form, the CDR3 reads TGTGCCTGGAGTGTAGGGACAGATTATGGCTACACCTTC. This sequence encodes CAWSVGTDYGYTF.

This clone was detected only once. V gene TRBV11-2 combines with J gene TRBJ2-3; D not certain. Trimming removed 4 bases from V and 2 bases from J, with 7 bases in between. Germline values: CDR1 SGHAT, CDR2 FQNNGV. The CDR3 extends over 13 amino acids. CDR3 residues: CASSSFFTDTQYF. The CDR3 DNA reads TGTGCCAGCAGCTCCTTCTTCACAGATACGCAGTATTTT.

This clone was seen a few times. This chain uses TRBV20-1 with TRBJ1-2, with TRBD1 matching over 7 bases. CDR1 is DFQATT and CDR2 is SNEGSKA in the germline V gene (reference sequence). The V gene end was trimmed by 7 bases and the J gene end by 7 bases; junction bases not matched to a gene: 6. The CDR3 sequence is 11 residues long. The CDR3, as DNA: TGCAGTGTCGACAGGGAGGCTGGCTACACCTTC. Its protein is CSVDREAGYTF.

The CDR3: CASSQAPTGGTYEQYF. As DNA, the CDR3 is TGCGCCAGCAGCCAAGCGCCCACAGGGGGAACCTACGAGCAGTACTTC. The rearrangement uses TRBV4-1 and TRBJ2-7, with TRBD1 identical over 8 bases. In germline, CDR1 is MGHRA, CDR2 YSYEKL. Germline trimming cut 1 base from V and 2 bases from J; bases unmatched to any gene: 7. The CDR3 covers 16 residues.

The chain employs TRBV14 and TRBJ2-5; D is undetermined. The CDR3 extends over 14 amino acids. V was cut by 0 bases and J by 2 bases, with 7 bases left in between. Germline V gives CDR1 SGHDN, CDR2 FVKESK. As DNA, the CDR3 is TGTGCCAGCAGCCAAGAATGGCAGCAAGAGACCCAGTACTTC. Protein sequence: CASSQEWQQETQYF.

This rearrangement joins TRBV28 to TRBJ1-2; 8 nucleotides align to TRBD1. This CDR3 is built from 13 residues. J was trimmed by 4 bases and V by 6 bases; bases with no gene match: 4. Germline lookup yields CDR1 MDHEN and CDR2 SYDVKM. This chain's CDR3 is CASRLTGGYGYTF. CDR3 DNA: TGTGCCAGCAGACTCACAGGGGGCTATGGCTACACCTTC.

This rearrangement joins TRBV7-8 to TRBJ1-2, with D maybe TRBD1 (5 bases). CDR3 length: 16 residues. Trimming took off 5 bases at V and 2 bases at J, with 18 bases between the two ends. Germline assignment: CDR1 SGHVS and CDR2 FQNEAQ. CDR3 sequence: CASSPRQSPRNYGYTF. The CDR3 DNA is TGTGCCAGCAGCCCAAGACAGTCCCCCAGGAACTATGGCTACACCTTC.

This rearrangement joins TRBV7-8 to TRBJ2-4, with D perhaps matching TRBD2 (6 bases). Germline V lookup: CDR1 SGHVS, CDR2 FQNEAQ. V was trimmed by 2 bases and J by 2 bases, leaving 10 bases between them. The CDR3 loop spans 15 amino acids. CDR3 region: CASSLRRDPKNIQYF. The CDR3 DNA sequence: TGTGCCAGCAGCTTAAGGAGGGATCCCAAAAACATTCAGTACTTC.

V gene TRBV6-6 combines with J gene TRBJ2-1; no reliable D call. This CDR3 contains 13 residues. Germline V gives CDR1 MNHNY, CDR2 SVGAGI (reference sequence). Trimming left V 2 bases short and J 8 bases short, with 10 bases between. CDR3 in amino acids: CASSYSSRDEQFF. The CDR3 nucleotides read TGTGCCAGCAGTTACAGCTCGCGCGATGAGCAGTTCTTC.

The chain has TRBV28 and TRBJ2-2; TRBD2 aligns across 15 bases. The CDR3 loop spans 19 amino acids. With 5 bases clipped from V and 1 base from J, the junction kept 8 bases outside the gene matches. Germline CDR1 and CDR2: MDHEN and SYDVKM. CDR3 bases: TGTGCCAGCAGTCCCCGGGGACTAGCGGGGGGCAAGAACACCGGGGAGCTGTTTTTT. Translating it yields CASSPRGLAGGKNTGELFF.

The chain combines TRBV14 with TRBJ1-6; no reliable D call. The V end was cut by 0 bases, the J end by 7 bases, with 13 bases between. The CDR3 length is 16 residues. Germline V CDR1 and CDR2: SGHDN, FVKESK. As DNA, the CDR3 is TGTGCCAGCAGCCAAGATATCGCCGGGGAGAATTCACCCCTCCACTTT. The encoded protein is CASSQDIAGENSPLHF.

J is TRBJ2-1 and V is TRBV28, with TRBD2 matching 11 bases. In germline, CDR1 is MDHEN, CDR2 SYDVKM. V shed 1 base, J shed 6 bases, and the junction held 2 bases outside the gene matches. The CDR3 sequence is 15 residues long. CDR3 region: CASSLFTSGSNEQFF. Here the CDR3 DNA reads TGTGCCAGCAGTTTATTCACTAGCGGGAGCAATGAGCAGTTCTTC.

The chain couples TRBV28 to TRBJ2-1; 8 nucleotides align to TRBD1. The CDR3 has 17 residues. V trimming: 3 bases; J trimming: 0 bases; junction bases outside the gene matches: 7. Germline assignment: CDR1 MDHEN and CDR2 SYDVKM. The CDR3, as DNA: TGTGCCAGCAGTTTTCCTGACGGGACAGGCTCCTACAATGAGCAGTTCTTC. Translated, it gives CASSFPDGTGSYNEQFF.

The chain combines TRBV5-6 with TRBJ2-3; D is possibly TRBD2 (6 bases). This CDR3 is 16 amino acids long. CDR1 SGHDT and CDR2 YYEEEE come from the germline V gene. V shed 0 bases and J shed 3 bases, with 14 bases lying between them. CDR3 sequence reads: CASSLASDGGTDTQYF. CDR3 DNA sequence: TGTGCCAGCAGCTTGGCATCGGATGGGGGGACAGATACGCAGTATTTT.

This chain joins TRBV9 and TRBJ1-5; 8 bases agree with TRBD1. CDR3 length equals 15 residues. Germline lookup yields CDR1 SGDLS and CDR2 YYNGEE. V lost 4 bases and J lost 5; bases outside the gene matches: 8. In nucleotides, the CDR3 is TGTGCCAGCAGCCCCTGGGACAGGCCCGATCAGCCCCAGCATTTT. Translated: CASSPWDRPDQPQHF.

This clone was seen only a few times. The chain has TRBV7-2 and TRBJ1-4; perhaps TRBD1 as D (6 bases). CDR3 length equals 14 residues. Germline CDR1 and CDR2: SGHTA and FQGNSA. The V end was cut by 4 bases, the J end by 4 bases, with 10 bases between. CDR3 sequence reads: CASSSGQFNEKLFF. CDR3 sequence (DNA): TGTGCCAGCAGCTCCGGACAGTTTAATGAAAAACTGTTTTTT. The variable domain in full, completed from reference TRBV7-2 and TRBJ1-4, reads GAGVSQSPSNKVTEKGKDVELRCDPISGHTALYWYRQSLGQGLEFLIYFQGNSAPDKSGLPSDRFSAERTGGSVSTLTIQRTQQEDSAVYLCASSSGQFNEKLFFGSGTQLSVL.

The chain uses TRBV2 and TRBJ2-1; possible D gene TRBD2, 6 bases. The V end lost 4 bases, the J end lost 10 bases, and 17 bases lay between the germline ends. The CDR3 consists of 14 residues. Germline assignment: CDR1 SNHLY and CDR2 FYNNEI. The CDR3 region is CASSAETRAGEQFF. DNA for the CDR3: TGTGCCAGCAGTGCGGAGACTAGGGCAGGGGAGCAGTTCTTC.

The chain uses TRBV28 and TRBJ2-5; D is ambiguous. The CDR3 is made up of 13 amino acids. Germline-derived CDR1 and CDR2 are MDHEN and SYDVKM. Trimming shortened V by 6 bases and J by 7 bases, and 15 bases separated the two germline ends. The CDR3 sequence is CASSYRPSGTQYF. In DNA form, the CDR3 reads TGTGCCAGCAGCTACCGACCATCGGGGACCCAGTACTTC.

This sequence joins TRBV10-1 and TRBJ1-1; 7 positions agree with TRBD1. The CDR3 is 14 amino acids. Germline V gene data show CDR1 as WNHNN and CDR2 as SYGVQD (reference sequence). Trimming took 2 bases from V and 3 from J; bases not matched to a gene: 3. The CDR3 sequence: CASSEDRADTEAFF. The CDR3, as DNA: TGCGCCAGCAGTGAGGACAGGGCGGACACTGAAGCTTTCTTT.